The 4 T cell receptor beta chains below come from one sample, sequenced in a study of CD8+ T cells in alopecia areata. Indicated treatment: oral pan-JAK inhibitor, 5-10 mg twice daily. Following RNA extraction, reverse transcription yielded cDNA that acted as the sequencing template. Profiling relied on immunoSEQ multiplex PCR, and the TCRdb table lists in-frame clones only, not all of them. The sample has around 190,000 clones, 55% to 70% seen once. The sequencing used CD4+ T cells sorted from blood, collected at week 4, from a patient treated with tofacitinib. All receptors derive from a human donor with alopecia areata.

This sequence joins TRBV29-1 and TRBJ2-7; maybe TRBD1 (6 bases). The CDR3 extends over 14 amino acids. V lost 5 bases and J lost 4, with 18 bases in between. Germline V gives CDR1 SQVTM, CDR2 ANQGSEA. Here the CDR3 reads CSVRTPRGTYEQYF. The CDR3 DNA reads TGCAGCGTTAGAACCCCCAGGGGAACGTACGAGCAGTACTTC.

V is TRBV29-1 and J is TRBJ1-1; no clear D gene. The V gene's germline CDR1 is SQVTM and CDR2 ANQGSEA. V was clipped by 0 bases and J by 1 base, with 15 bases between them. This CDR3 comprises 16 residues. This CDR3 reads CSVEDSIRVENTEAFF. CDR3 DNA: TGCAGCGTTGAAGATTCTATAAGAGTTGAGAACACTGAAGCTTTCTTT.

The CDR3 DNA reads as TGTGCCAGCAGCTTGGGCTATCGAGTCTCTGGAAACACCATATATTTT. Its translation: CASSLGYRVSGNTIYF. The chain combines TRBV5-6 with TRBJ1-3; D is ambiguous. This CDR3 has 16 amino acids. CDR1 SGHDT and CDR2 YYEEEE come from the germline V gene. With 0 bases removed from V and 0 bases from J, the gap between germline ends came to 10 bases.

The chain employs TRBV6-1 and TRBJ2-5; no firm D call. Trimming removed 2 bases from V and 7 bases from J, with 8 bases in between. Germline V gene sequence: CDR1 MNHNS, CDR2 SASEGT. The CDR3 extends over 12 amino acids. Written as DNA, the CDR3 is TGTGCCAGCAGTGAATTGAAACTGACCCAGTACTTC. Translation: CASSELKLTQYF.